This TCR beta chain was retrieved from a study of CD8+ T cells in alopecia areata. Extracted RNA was reverse transcribed, and the resulting cDNA served as sequencing template. Some clones are missing from TCRdb's copy, which holds only in-frame ones; the method was immunoSEQ multiplex PCR. There are 200,000 to 300,000 clones in the sample, none observed a single time. Trimming took 4 bases from V and 3 from J, leaving 4 bases between them. Germline V lookup: CDR1 NSQYPW, CDR2 LRSPGD (reference sequence). This CDR3 is 12 amino acids long. Cells from pooled cutaneous lymph nodes were sorted by CD4, CD8alpha, NKG2D, NKG2ACE and other markers. This clone has a handful of counts. Gene names are the mouse ones. The read ends 4 residues shy of where the CDR3 ends; the end is completed using the germline J gene. Within the sample, other DNA sequences also encode this same CDR3.

Material for sequencing was CD4+ T cells sorted from a lymph node. The source of this sequence is a C3H/HeJ mouse with alopecia areata. For this strain, the MHC haplotype corresponds to H2-k. The gene calls are TRBV1 and TRBJ2-1; D ambiguous. Partial CDR3 DNA: TGCACCTGCAGTGACAGCTATGCT. Translating gives CTCSDSYA. The CDR3, in full, reads CTCSDSYAEQFF.